This T cell receptor (beta chain) was retrieved from a study of PD-1 blockade in classical Hodgkin lymphoma. The CDR3 extends over 22 amino acids. Germline V CDR1 and CDR2: MNHEY, SMNVEV (reference sequence). The V segment lost 4 bases and the J segment 0 bases; nucleotides outside the gene matches: 24. Time point of the sample: cycle 4 day 1 (C4D1), after five to seven weeks of nivolumab. Each patient experienced a relapse that followed autologous stem cell transplantation, and brentuximab vedotin exposure varied. CD4+ T cells were purified from thawed PBMCs by magnetic negative selection. Reported best responses ranged across complete response, partial response or progressive disease. This clone was picked up a small number of times. Clones were sequenced by immunoSEQ multiplex PCR, and TCRdb holds only the in-frame ones, with some missing. The data hold around 11,000 clones, with 74% observed a single time.

This TCR was recovered from a human donor with classical Hodgkin lymphoma. This rearrangement joins TRBV27 to TRBJ1-2, with 9 bases that match TRBD1. This material consisted of CD4+ T cells from blood, taken before the fourth cycle of nivolumab. The CDR3 loop is CASSYPPGRDREGSPPNYGYTF. The DNA of the CDR3 is TGTGCCAGCAGTTACCCCCCGGGCCGGGACAGGGAAGGGAGCCCCCCTAACTATGGCTACACCTTC.